This record covers a single T cell receptor (beta chain). The protocol was immunoSEQ multiplex PCR, while the TCRdb copy is restricted to in-frame clones and leaves out a portion. The sample has over 150,000 clones; around nine tenths are singletons. This CDR3 is 14 amino acids long. Germline V CDR1 and CDR2: KGHSH, LQKENI. V was clipped by 3 bases and J by 7 bases; unmatched bases: 4. The source of the sample is a study of blood T cell repertoires in COVID-19. Study information: From T cells, B-cell-depleted T cells, or PBMCs came the material, which was cDNA or gDNA.

The gene calls are TRBV18 and TRBJ2-1, with 9 bases that match TRBD1. The TCR was taken from a man between 60 and 75 years old with COVID-19, enrolled during active disease. The sequenced sample consisted of peripheral blood. CDR3 loop: CASSPRTGDNEQFF. The CDR3 DNA sequence: TGTGCCAGCTCACCGAGGACAGGGGATAATGAGCAGTTCTTC.